Below are 4 T cell receptor beta chains sequenced from a single sample in a study of cytomegalovirus exposure and HLA in healthy donors. Both 60 Vbeta primers and 13 Jbeta primers went into the PCR. Method: immunoSEQ multiplex PCR; TCRdb's copy keeps in-frame clones and lacks some. The data show approximately 61,000 clones, around 78% seen once. Sequencing was done on a sample of PBMCs. These receptor sequences come from a young man in good health and CMV-seropositive.

The V gene is TRBV4-2, the J gene TRBJ2-5; D perhaps matches TRBD2 (6 bases). CDR3 length equals 15 residues. Germline V gives CDR1 LGHNA, CDR2 YNFKEQ. Trimming took 4 bases from V and 3 from J, leaving 15 bases between them. CDR3 bases: TGTGCCAGCAGCCGCCGACTAGTGGGTGAAGAGACCCAGTACTTC. Its translation is CASSRRLVGEETQYF.

The chain recombines TRBV30 with TRBJ1-4; D perhaps matches TRBD1 (5 bases). Trimming pared 4 bases from V and 6 bases from J, leaving 9 bases between. From germline, CDR1 is GTSNPN and CDR2 SVGIG (reference sequence). This CDR3 region has 12 residues. The CDR3 sequence: CAWNGGDEKLFF. CDR3 in DNA: TGTGCCTGGAACGGGGGGGATGAAAAACTGTTTTTT.

V is TRBV30 and J is TRBJ2-7, with TRBD1 matching 10 bases. This CDR3 contains 13 residues. The V gene's germline CDR1 is GTSNPN and CDR2 SVGIG (reference sequence). The J segment lost 4 bases and the V segment lost 3 bases, leaving 3 bases of the junction unmatched. The CDR3 loop reads CAWRTGGWYEQYF. Written as DNA, the CDR3 is TGTGCCTGGAGGACAGGGGGCTGGTACGAGCAGTACTTC.

This chain connects TRBV2 to TRBJ2-1, with a weak D call TRBD1 (5 bases). Trimming left V 2 bases short and J 6 bases short, with 23 bases between. The CDR3 runs 18 residues. The germline V gene has CDR1 SNHLY and CDR2 FYNNEI. CDR3 residues: CASSETGSRQGTPNEQFF. For the CDR3, the DNA is TGTGCCAGCAGTGAAACTGGGTCTCGCCAGGGCACCCCCAATGAGCAGTTCTTC.